This T cell receptor (beta chain) was documented in a study of early T cells in non-severe SARS-CoV-2 infection. MiXCR was run by TCRdb on the 5' RACE reads, yielding one entry per CDR3 protein. The data hold about 26,000 distinct CDR3 sequences, with less than 4.5% observed a single time. About this clonotype: This sequence may be a read error, since a much larger clone differs from it by one base.

CDR1 is MNHEY and CDR2 is SMNVEV in the germline V gene (reference sequence). The CDR3 loop spans 17 amino acids. Input material: whole blood. The chain carries TRBV27 and TRBJ2-1; 8 bases fit TRBD2. The receptor comes from an adult who was a healthcare worker with PCR-confirmed SARS-CoV-2 infection or an uninfected control (not recorded which). The CDR3: CASSSPTSAASYSEQFF. DNA for the CDR3: TGTGCCAGCAGTTCCCCGACTAGCGCGGCCTCCTACAGTGAGCAGTTCTTC.